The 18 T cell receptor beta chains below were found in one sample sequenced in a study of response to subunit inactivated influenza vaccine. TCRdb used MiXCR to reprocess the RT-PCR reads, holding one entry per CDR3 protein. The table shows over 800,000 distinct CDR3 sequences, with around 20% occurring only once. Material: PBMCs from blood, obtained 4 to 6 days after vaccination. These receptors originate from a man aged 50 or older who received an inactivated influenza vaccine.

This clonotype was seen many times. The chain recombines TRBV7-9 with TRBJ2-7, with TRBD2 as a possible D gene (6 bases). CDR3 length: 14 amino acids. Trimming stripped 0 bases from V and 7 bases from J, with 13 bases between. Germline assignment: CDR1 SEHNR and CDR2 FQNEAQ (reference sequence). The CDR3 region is CASSLAGGAGEQYF. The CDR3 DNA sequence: TGTGCCAGCAGCTTAGCAGGCGGGGCGGGGGAGCAGTACTTC.

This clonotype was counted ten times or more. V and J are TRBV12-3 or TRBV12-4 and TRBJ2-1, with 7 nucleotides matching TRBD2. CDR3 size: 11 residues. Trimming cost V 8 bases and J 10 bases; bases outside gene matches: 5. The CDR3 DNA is TGTGCCAGCCTGGGGACTATAGAGCAGTTCTTC. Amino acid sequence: CASLGTIEQFF.

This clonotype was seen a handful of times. DNA of the CDR3: TGTGCCATCAGTGAATCACAGGGGATCCGAGGGCTGGCTAATGAAAAACTGTTTTTT. This encodes CAISESQGIRGLANEKLFF. The chain combines TRBV10-3 with TRBJ1-4, with TRBD1 identical over 7 bases. This CDR3 comprises 19 residues. V shed 3 bases, J shed 3 bases, and the junction held 16 bases outside the gene matches. Germline CDR1 is ENHRY and CDR2 is SYGVKD.

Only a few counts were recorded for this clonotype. In nucleotides, the CDR3 is TGCAGTGCTAGACAGACTAGCGGGGTCTACAATGAGCAGTTCTTC. It codes for CSARQTSGVYNEQFF. The chain joins TRBV20-1 to TRBJ2-1; 11 bases are shared with TRBD2. The CDR3 runs to 15 residues. Trimming removed 2 bases from V and 3 bases from J; junction bases left unmatched: 3. Germline CDR1 is DFQATT and CDR2 is SNEGSKA (reference sequence).

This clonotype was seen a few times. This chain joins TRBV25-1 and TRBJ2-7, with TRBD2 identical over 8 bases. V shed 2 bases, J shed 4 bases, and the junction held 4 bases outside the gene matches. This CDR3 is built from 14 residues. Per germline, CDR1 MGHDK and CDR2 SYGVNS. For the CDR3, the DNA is TGTGCCAGCAGTGAAGCGGGAGGAATGTACGAGCAGTACTTC. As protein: CASSEAGGMYEQYF.

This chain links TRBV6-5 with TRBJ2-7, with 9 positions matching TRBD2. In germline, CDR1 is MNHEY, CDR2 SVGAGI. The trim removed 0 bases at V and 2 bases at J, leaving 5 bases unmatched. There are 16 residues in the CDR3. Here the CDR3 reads CASSYSFSGRAYEQYF. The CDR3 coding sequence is TGTGCCAGCAGTTACTCGTTTAGCGGGAGAGCCTACGAGCAGTACTTC.

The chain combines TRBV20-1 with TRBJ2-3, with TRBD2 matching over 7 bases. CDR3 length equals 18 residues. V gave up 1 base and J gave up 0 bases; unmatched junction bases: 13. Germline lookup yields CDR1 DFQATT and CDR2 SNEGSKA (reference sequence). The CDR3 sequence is CSARGTERGEGSTDTQYF. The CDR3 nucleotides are TGCAGTGCTAGAGGTACCGAGCGGGGAGAGGGGAGCACAGATACGCAGTATTTT.

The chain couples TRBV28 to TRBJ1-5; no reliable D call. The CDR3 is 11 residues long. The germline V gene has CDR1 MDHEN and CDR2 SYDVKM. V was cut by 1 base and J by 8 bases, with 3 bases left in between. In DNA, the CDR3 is TGTGCCAGCAGTTTATATGAGCCCCAGCATTTT. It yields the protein CASSLYEPQHF.

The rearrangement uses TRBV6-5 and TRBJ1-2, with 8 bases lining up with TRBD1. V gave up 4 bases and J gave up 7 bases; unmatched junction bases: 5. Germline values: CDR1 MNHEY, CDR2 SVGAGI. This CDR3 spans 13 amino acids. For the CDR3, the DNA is TGTGCCAGCAGTTCACAGGGGGGCAGTGGCTACACCTTC. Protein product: CASSSQGGSGYTF.

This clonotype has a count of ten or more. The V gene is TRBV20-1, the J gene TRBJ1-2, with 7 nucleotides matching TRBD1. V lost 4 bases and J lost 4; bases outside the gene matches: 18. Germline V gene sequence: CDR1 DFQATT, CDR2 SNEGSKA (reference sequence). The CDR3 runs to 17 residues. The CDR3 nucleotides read TGCAGTGCTATCGACCCAGGGGGAATGGGGCTTGTCTATGGCTACACCTTC. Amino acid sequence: CSAIDPGGMGLVYGYTF.

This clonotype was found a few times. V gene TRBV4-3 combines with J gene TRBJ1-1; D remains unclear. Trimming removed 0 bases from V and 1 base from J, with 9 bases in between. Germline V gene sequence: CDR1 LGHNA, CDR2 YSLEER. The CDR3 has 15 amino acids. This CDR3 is CASSQDNTENTEAFF. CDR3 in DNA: TGCGCCAGCAGCCAAGATAACACGGAGAACACTGAAGCTTTCTTT.

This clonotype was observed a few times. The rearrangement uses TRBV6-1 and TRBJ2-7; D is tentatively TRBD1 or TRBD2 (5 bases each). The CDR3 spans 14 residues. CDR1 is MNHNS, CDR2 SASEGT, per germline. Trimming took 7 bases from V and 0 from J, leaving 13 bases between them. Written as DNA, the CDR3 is TGTGCCAGCAAGAGTAGGGGAGACTCCTACGAGCAGTACTTC. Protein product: CASKSRGDSYEQYF.

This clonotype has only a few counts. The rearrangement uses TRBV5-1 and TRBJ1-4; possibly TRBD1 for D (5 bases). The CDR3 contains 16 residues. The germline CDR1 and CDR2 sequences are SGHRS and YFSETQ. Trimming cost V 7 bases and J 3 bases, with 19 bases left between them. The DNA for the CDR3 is TGCGCCAGCTCGACGGGAGACAGCGCCTCTAATGAAAAACTGTTTTTT. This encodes CASSTGDSASNEKLFF.

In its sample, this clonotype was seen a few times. The CDR3 nucleotides read TGCAGTGCTAACAGGGGGCGCGGGAGCAATCAGCCCCAGCATTTT. Translating it yields CSANRGRGSNQPQHF. The chain couples TRBV20-1 to TRBJ1-5, with TRBD1 matching 9 bases. The CDR3 has 15 residues. CDR1 and CDR2 (germline): DFQATT, SNEGSKA (reference sequence). The V gene end was trimmed by 4 bases and the J gene end by 1 base; junction bases not matched to a gene: 5.

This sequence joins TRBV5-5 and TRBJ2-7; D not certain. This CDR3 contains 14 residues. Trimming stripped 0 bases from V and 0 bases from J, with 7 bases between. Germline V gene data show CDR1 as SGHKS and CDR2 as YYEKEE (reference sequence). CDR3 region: CASSLGAVSYEQYF. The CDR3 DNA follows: TGTGCCAGCAGCTTGGGGGCGGTCTCCTACGAGCAGTACTTC.

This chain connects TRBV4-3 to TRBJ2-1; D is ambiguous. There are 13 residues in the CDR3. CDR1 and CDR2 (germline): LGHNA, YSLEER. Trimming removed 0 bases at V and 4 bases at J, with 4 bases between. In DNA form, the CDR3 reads TGCGCCAGCAGCCAAGACTTGTACAATGAGCAGTTCTTC. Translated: CASSQDLYNEQFF.

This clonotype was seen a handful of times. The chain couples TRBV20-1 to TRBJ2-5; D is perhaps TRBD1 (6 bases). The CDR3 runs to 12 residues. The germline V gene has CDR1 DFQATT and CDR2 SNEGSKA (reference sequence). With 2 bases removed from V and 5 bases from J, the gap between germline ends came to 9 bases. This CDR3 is CSARQGMETQYF. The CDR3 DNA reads TGCAGTGCTAGACAGGGGATGGAGACCCAGTACTTC.

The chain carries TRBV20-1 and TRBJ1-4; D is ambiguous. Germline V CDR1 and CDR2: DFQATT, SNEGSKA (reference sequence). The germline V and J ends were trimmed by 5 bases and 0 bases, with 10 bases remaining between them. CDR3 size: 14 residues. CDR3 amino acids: CSASRSATNEKLFF. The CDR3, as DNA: TGCAGTGCTTCTCGGAGCGCAACTAATGAAAAACTGTTTTTT.